A selection of T cell receptor beta chains follows, all from one sample in a study of blood T cell repertoires in COVID-19. The table came from immunoSEQ multiplex PCR; TCRdb's copy has only in-frame clones and leaves some out. The data hold approximately 72,000 clones, with about 89% observed a single time. The material sequenced was peripheral blood. These receptors were collected from a woman aged 55-70 years with acute or convalescent COVID-19. CDR3s include the opening cysteine and the closing phenylalanine or tryptophan. Each record gives: clone size, J gene, D gene, V gene, CDR3 protein, CDR3 DNA. A D gene is named only where the DNA matches it firmly. Expanded clones are given a class, and other clones once, few, many or no size at all.

-,TRBJ1-6,-,TRBV6-5,CASTPGSYNSPLHF,TGTGCCAGCACACCGGGCTCCTATAATTCACCCCTCCACTTT
-,TRBJ2-5,-,TRBV25-1,CASSELGGNSETQYF,TGTGCCAGCAGTGAACTCGGGGGTAATTCAGAGACCCAGTACTTC
-,TRBJ2-7,TRBD1,TRBV19,CASSQTGSSYEQYF,TGTGCCAGTAGCCAGACAGGGTCGAGCTACGAGCAGTACTTC
-,TRBJ2-3,TRBD2,TRBV2,CASSRLAGVPDTQYF,TGTGCCAGCAGTAGACTAGCGGGGGTGCCAGATACGCAGTATTTT
-,TRBJ2-7,-,TRBV25-1,CASSEGARGSQYF,TGTGCCAGCAGTGAAGGTGCAAGGGGCTCCCAGTACTTC
-,TRBJ1-1,-,TRBV18,CATERRAGIVDTEAFF,TGTGCCACCGAACGGCGGGCTGGGATCGTCGACACTGAAGCTTTCTTT
once,TRBJ1-1,-,TRBV21-1,CARTNRDRRPAGANTEAFF,TGTGCCAGGACCAACCGGGACAGGCGGCCAGCTGGCGCGAACACTGAAGCTTTCTTT
few,TRBJ2-3,TRBD2,TRBV7-9,CASRRTSGGPPGTDTQYF,TGTGCCAGCCGGCGTACTAGCGGGGGACCGCCGGGCACAGATACGCAGTATTTT
-,TRBJ2-3,TRBD1,TRBV29-1,CSVLDRTSTDTQYF,TGCAGCGTCTTGGACAGGACTAGCACAGATACGCAGTATTTT
-,TRBJ1-4,-,TRBV19,CASRGQGRVGGEKLFF,TGTGCCAGCCGGGGGCAGGGGAGGGTCGGAGGTGAAAAACTGTTTTTT
-,TRBJ2-5,-,TRBV6-1,CASSERGAIMETQYF,TGTGCCAGCAGTGAGCGGGGAGCCATCATGGAGACCCAGTACTTC
once,TRBJ2-7,-,TRBV5-1,CASSLVPGGEQYF,TGCGCCAGCAGCTTGGTCCCCGGAGGCGAGCAGTACTTC
-,TRBJ2-2,TRBD2,TRBV5-1,CASSADPGTSATGELFF,TGCGCCAGCAGCGCCGATCCCGGGACTAGCGCCACCGGGGAGCTGTTTTTT
-,TRBJ2-1,-,TRBV20-1,CSASLRAFSGEQFF,TGCAGTGCTAGTCTCAGGGCGTTTAGCGGAGAGCAGTTCTTC
-,TRBJ2-2,TRBD2,TRBV5-4,CASSFGGSGVNTGELFF,TGTGCCAGCAGCTTCGGCGGTAGCGGGGTGAACACCGGGGAGCTGTTTTTT
few,TRBJ2-7,-,TRBV14,CASSLRQGQGGYEQYF,TGTGCCAGCAGCCTAAGGCAGGGCCAGGGGGGCTACGAGCAGTACTTC
-,TRBJ2-3,TRBD2,TRBV3-1/TRBV3-2,CASSQDPAGGGTDTQYF,TGTGCCAGCAGCCAAGATCCAGCGGGGGGGGGCACAGATACGCAGTATTTT
-,TRBJ1-6,TRBD1,TRBV7-2,CASRRGDRGNNSPLHF,TGTGCCAGCAGAAGAGGGGACAGGGGAAATAATTCACCCCTCCACTTT